Presented here are 12 T cell receptor beta chains from one specimen sequenced in a study of blood T cell repertoires in COVID-19. Libraries were prepared by immunoSEQ multiplex PCR; TCRdb keeps only in-frame clonotypes and omits some of them. The data show tens of thousands of clones, roughly four fifths seen once. The sequenced sample was peripheral blood. All receptors derive from a woman older than 75 with acute or convalescent COVID-19.

The J gene is TRBJ1-6, the V gene TRBV7-9, with 9 bases matching TRBD1. The CDR3 is made up of 14 amino acids. Germline V gene data show CDR1 as SEHNR and CDR2 as FQNEAQ (reference sequence). Trimming took 5 bases from V and 7 from J; bases not matched to a gene: 3. The CDR3 DNA reads as TGTGCCAGCAGCCGTACAGGGGGCAATTCACCCCTCCACTTT. This translates into CASSRTGGNSPLHF.

This chain joins TRBV6-5 and TRBJ1-6; perhaps TRBD1 as D (6 bases). From germline, CDR1 is MNHEY and CDR2 SVGAGI. The CDR3 totals 14 residues. Deletions cut 6 bases from V and 3 bases from J, with 9 bases between. The CDR3 nucleotides read TGTGCCAGCAGACCGGGACACTATAATTCACCCCTCCACTTT. Translated: CASRPGHYNSPLHF.

The chain links TRBV19 to TRBJ1-5; D is undetermined. The length of the CDR3 is 15 residues. Germline CDR1 reads LNHDA; CDR2 reads SQIVND (reference sequence). V lost 6 bases and J 2 bases, leaving 14 bases between the germline ends. DNA of the CDR3: TGTGCCAGTAGGCCTCAGGTTTGGGGCAATCAGCCCCAGCATTTT. This translates into CASRPQVWGNQPQHF.

This chain joins TRBV27 and TRBJ2-1; maybe TRBD2 (6 bases). Trimming shortened V by 3 bases and J by 7 bases, and 22 bases separated the two germline ends. Germline V gives CDR1 MNHEY, CDR2 SMNVEV (reference sequence). The CDR3 is 17 amino acids. The CDR3 is CASSFDGLGLTSNEQFF. The CDR3 DNA reads as TGTGCCAGCAGTTTTGACGGGTTAGGACTAACGTCGAATGAGCAGTTCTTC.

V gene TRBV2 combines with J gene TRBJ2-2, with 7 bases lining up with TRBD2. CDR3 length: 14 residues. Unmatched junction bases numbered 6, after V lost 8 bases and J lost 3 bases. From germline, CDR1 is SNHLY and CDR2 FYNNEI. CDR3 protein: CASSRAGDTGELFF. The CDR3 DNA reads as TGTGCCAGCTCCAGGGCGGGAGACACCGGGGAGCTGTTTTTT.

This chain uses TRBV19 with TRBJ2-1; TRBD2 matches at 15 bases. The CDR3 loop spans 14 amino acids. V gave up 9 bases and J gave up 7 bases; unmatched junction bases: 4. Germline V CDR1 and CDR2: LNHDA, SQIVND (reference sequence). Here the CDR3 DNA reads TGTGCCAGCAGGACTAGCGGGAGGGGAAATGAGCAGTTCTTC. It yields the protein CASRTSGRGNEQFF.

The rearrangement links TRBV5-6 to TRBJ1-2; maybe TRBD1 (5 bases). With 0 bases removed from V and 8 bases from J, the gap between germline ends came to 14 bases. CDR1 and CDR2 (germline): SGHDT, YYEEEE. The CDR3 spans 14 residues. This CDR3 reads CASSLGGQARGYTF. In nucleotides, the CDR3 is TGTGCCAGCAGCTTGGGGGGCCAGGCCCGGGGCTACACCTTC.

The V gene is TRBV3-1 (or the pseudogene TRBV3-2), the J gene TRBJ2-5; the match to TRBD1 covers 7 bases. Germline lookup yields CDR1 LGHDT and CDR2 YNNKEL (reference sequence). V was clipped by 3 bases and J by 5 bases; unmatched bases: 6. This CDR3 is built from 14 residues. This CDR3 is CASSQRQGGETQYF. In DNA form, the CDR3 reads TGTGCCAGCAGCCAGCGACAGGGCGGGGAGACCCAGTACTTC.

The genes are TRBV10-3 and TRBJ1-1; TRBD1 might be the D (6 bases). With 6 bases removed from V and 3 bases from J, the gap between germline ends came to 14 bases. Germline V gene lookup returns CDR1 ENHRY and CDR2 SYGVKD. The CDR3 is made up of 14 amino acids. The CDR3 sequence is CAISKEGGDTEAFF. CDR3 bases: TGTGCCATCAGCAAGGAAGGGGGTGACACTGAAGCTTTCTTT.

This sequence joins TRBV4-2 and TRBJ2-3, with 12 bases fitting TRBD2. From germline, CDR1 is LGHNA and CDR2 YNFKEQ. Unmatched junction bases numbered 14, after V lost 1 base and J lost 6 bases. CDR3 length: 19 amino acids. CDR3 bases: TGTGCCAGCAGCCAAGTGAGTGGACTAGCGGGGTCCCTACGGGATACGCAGTATTTT. Protein: CASSQVSGLAGSLRDTQYF.

The chain combines TRBV4-1 with TRBJ2-1; 10 bases fit TRBD2. Germline V CDR1 and CDR2: MGHRA, YSYEKL. CDR3 size: 16 residues. The J segment lost 5 bases and the V segment lost 2 bases, leaving 6 bases of the junction unmatched. CDR3 protein: CASSQLAGDSHNEQFF. The CDR3 DNA is TGCGCCAGCAGCCAACTAGCGGGAGATTCCCACAATGAGCAGTTCTTC.

This chain connects TRBV28 to TRBJ1-1; D might be TRBD1 (5 bases). Germline V gene lookup returns CDR1 MDHEN and CDR2 SYDVKM. This CDR3 has 14 residues. V was shortened by 3 bases and J by 5 bases, with 13 bases between the two germline ends. CDR3 protein: CASSFRGRGTEAFF. The CDR3 DNA is TGTGCCAGCAGTTTCCGCGGCCGGGGGACTGAAGCTTTCTTT.